This TCR beta chain came from a study of blood T cells in healthy people across ages. There are 16 residues in the CDR3. CDR1 is SGHRS, CDR2 YFSETQ, per germline. The trim removed 3 bases at V and 13 bases at J, leaving 17 bases unmatched. Regarding the study as a whole: With age, beta diversity per million T cells declined roughly linearly, significantly by 30 to 40.

As regards this clonotype: The antigen is unknown.

With a J-beta primer mix and a sample-barcoded 5' primer, a second PCR ran about 7 to 11 cycles. TCRdb passed the 5' RACE reads through MiXCR, listing each CDR3 protein once. The data show about 1.8 million distinct CDR3 sequences, about 49% seen once. Sequenced input: blood. The receptor was derived from a woman aged 40 to 50 in good health. The rearrangement uses TRBV5-1 and TRBJ2-1; 9 bases map to TRBD1. Written as DNA, the CDR3 is TGCGCCAGCAGCTCCGCCGGGACAGGGTCTTGGGAGACCCAGTTCTTC. Translation gives CASSSAGTGSWETQFF.